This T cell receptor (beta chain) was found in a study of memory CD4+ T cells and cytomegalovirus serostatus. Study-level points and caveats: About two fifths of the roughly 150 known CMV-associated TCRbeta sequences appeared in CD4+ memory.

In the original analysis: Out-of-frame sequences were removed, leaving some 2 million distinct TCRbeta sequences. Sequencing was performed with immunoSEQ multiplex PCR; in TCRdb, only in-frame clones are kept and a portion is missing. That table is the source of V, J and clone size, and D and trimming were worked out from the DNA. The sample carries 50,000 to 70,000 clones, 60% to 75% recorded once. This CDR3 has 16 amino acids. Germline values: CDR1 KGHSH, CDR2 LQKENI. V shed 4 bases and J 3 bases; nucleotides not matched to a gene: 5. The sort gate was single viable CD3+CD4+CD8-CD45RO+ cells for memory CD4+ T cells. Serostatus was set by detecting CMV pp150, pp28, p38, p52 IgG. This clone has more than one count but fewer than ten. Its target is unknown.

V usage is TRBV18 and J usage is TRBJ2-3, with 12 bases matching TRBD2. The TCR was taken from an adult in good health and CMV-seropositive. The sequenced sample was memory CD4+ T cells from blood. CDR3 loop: CASSQTSGSATDTQYF. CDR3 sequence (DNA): TGTGCCAGCTCACAGACTAGCGGGAGTGCGACAGATACGCAGTATTTT.